The 23 T cell receptor beta chains reported below all come from one sample, sequenced in a study of technical replicates of blood from several donors. TCRdb's copy holds only in-frame clones and misses some; the assay was immunoSEQ multiplex PCR. The sample carries 65,000 to 70,000 clones, 80% to 90% recorded once. The sequenced material came from PBMCs. Every receptor here comes from a human donor in good health. Some clones in this sample may be carry-over from other donors' samples.

The chain is built from TRBV7-2 and TRBJ2-7; 9 nucleotides match TRBD1. Trimming cost V 2 bases and J 3 bases; bases outside gene matches: 5. Germline CDR1 is SGHTA and CDR2 is FQGNSA. The CDR3 sequence is 15 residues long. This chain's CDR3 is CASSLRDRAFYEQYF. The DNA of the CDR3 is TGTGCCAGCAGCTTACGGGACAGGGCGTTCTACGAGCAGTACTTC.

This chain joins TRBV7-2 and TRBJ1-2; 9 positions match TRBD1. This CDR3 comprises 13 residues. The germline V gene has CDR1 SGHTA and CDR2 FQGNSA. J lost 7 bases, V lost 6 bases, and 6 bases had no gene match. In nucleotides, the CDR3 is TGTGCCAGCAGTATGGACAGGGGAGGTGGCTACACCTTC. It translates to CASSMDRGGGYTF.

CDR3 sequence (DNA): TGTGCCAGTAGTATAGTCGTGAACACTGAAGCTTTCTTT. Amino acid sequence: CASSIVVNTEAFF. The chain links TRBV19 to TRBJ1-1; no reliable D call. Germline CDR1 is LNHDA and CDR2 is SQIVND (reference sequence). The ends were cut back, 1 base at V and 0 bases at J, with 3 bases in the middle. The CDR3 has 13 residues.

This chain connects TRBV18 to TRBJ2-2; 7 bases agree with TRBD1. The V gene end was trimmed by 6 bases and the J gene end by 4 bases; junction bases not matched to a gene: 5. This CDR3 contains 14 residues. CDR1 is KGHSH and CDR2 is LQKENI in the germline V gene. The DNA of the CDR3 is TGTGCCAGCTCTGGGACAGCTGGCACCGGGGAGCTGTTTTTT. This gives the protein CASSGTAGTGELFF. Based on the CDR3 plus reference TRBV18 and TRBJ2-2, the full variable domain is NAGVMQNPRHLVRRRGQEARLRCSPMKGHSHVYWYRQLPEEGLKFMVYLQKENIIDESGMPKERFSAEFPKEGPSILRIQQVVRGDSAAYFCASSGTAGTGELFFGEGSRLTVL.

V is TRBV4-1 and J is TRBJ1-3; D gene ambiguous. From germline, CDR1 is MGHRA and CDR2 YSYEKL. The CDR3 totals 17 residues. The ends were cut back, 0 bases at V and 0 bases at J, with 12 bases in the middle. CDR3 nucleotide sequence: TGCGCCAGCAGCCAAGACGTGGGGAGGAGCTCTGGAAACACCATATATTTT. This translates into CASSQDVGRSSGNTIYF.

This rearrangement joins TRBV7-3 to TRBJ2-2; D is possibly TRBD2 (7 bases). Germline V gives CDR1 SGHTA, CDR2 FQGTGA. Trimming pared 5 bases from V and 3 bases from J, leaving 19 bases between. The CDR3 has 17 amino acids. The DNA of the CDR3 is TGTGCCAGCAGCATCCCAGCTGGGGGGGCCGACACCGGGGAGCTGTTTTTT. Translated: CASSIPAGGADTGELFF.

In its sample, this clone was seen once. The J gene is TRBJ1-2, the V gene TRBV7-9; D may be TRBD1 (5 bases). Trimming took off 5 bases at V and 0 bases at J, with 10 bases between the two ends. Germline V lookup: CDR1 SEHNR, CDR2 FQNEAQ (reference sequence). The CDR3 is 14 residues long. CDR3 sequence: CASSVDSANYGYTF. DNA for the CDR3: TGTGCCAGCAGCGTTGACAGTGCTAACTATGGCTACACCTTC.

The V and J genes are TRBV6-1 and TRBJ2-7; D is perhaps TRBD1 (5 bases). Trimming shortened V by 2 bases and J by 0 bases, and 11 bases separated the two germline ends. Germline V gives CDR1 MNHNS, CDR2 SASEGT. There are 15 residues in the CDR3. The CDR3 DNA reads as TGTGCCAGCAGTGAAAACCAGGGAAGCTCCTACGAGCAGTACTTC. Encoded protein: CASSENQGSSYEQYF.

This clone has at least ten counts. V and J are TRBV7-8 and TRBJ2-7; tentatively, D is TRBD1 (6 bases). The CDR3 is 12 residues long. Trimming cost V 0 bases and J 13 bases, with 13 bases left between them. CDR1 and CDR2 (germline): SGHVS, FQNEAQ. The CDR3 region has the DNA TGTGCCAGCAGCTTAGCGTCCACAGGGACATACTTC. Translated, it gives CASSLASTGTYF.

CDR3 loop: CASSPWGGLNTEAFF. The CDR3 DNA is TGTGCCAGCAGCCCGTGGGGGGGTTTGAACACTGAAGCTTTCTTT. The chain recombines TRBV5-4 with TRBJ1-1; a weak D match, TRBD1 (5 bases). From germline, CDR1 is SGHNT and CDR2 YYREEE (reference sequence). V dropped 4 bases and J dropped 0 bases, with 13 bases sitting between them. The CDR3 covers 15 residues.

This sequence joins TRBV4-2 and TRBJ2-7; TRBD2 aligns across 9 bases. CDR3 length: 17 residues. The V gene's germline CDR1 is LGHNA and CDR2 YNFKEQ. The junction had 12 bases not matched to a gene; V was cut back by 4 bases and J by 2 bases. CDR3 coding DNA: TGTGCCAGCAGCCCCCCCCAGGGGCGGGAGGGAACCTACGAGCAGTACTTC. Its translation: CASSPPQGREGTYEQYF.

This clone was recorded a few times. The rearrangement joins TRBV9 to TRBJ1-6; D not certain. CDR3 length: 13 amino acids. V shed 3 bases and J shed 5 bases, with 6 bases lying between them. Germline CDR1 is SGDLS and CDR2 is YYNGEE. The CDR3 here is CASSELNNSPLHF. CDR3 coding DNA: TGTGCCAGCAGCGAGCTGAATAATTCACCCCTCCACTTT.

The rearrangement joins TRBV7-9 to TRBJ1-3; TRBD1 is a possible D gene (5 bases). The CDR3 spans 16 residues. The germline V and J ends were trimmed by 1 base and 2 bases, with 12 bases remaining between them. Germline V gives CDR1 SEHNR, CDR2 FQNEAQ (reference sequence). CDR3 DNA sequence: TGTGCCAGCAGCTTAGGAGCGGGGCGAACTGGAAACACCATATATTTT. Its translation is CASSLGAGRTGNTIYF. The full variable domain, completed using reference TRBV7-9 and TRBJ1-3, is DTGVSQNPRHKITKRGQNVTFRCDPISEHNRLYWYRQTLGQGPEFLTYFQNEAQLEKSRLLSDRFSAERPKGSFSTLEIQRTEQGDSAMYLCASSLGAGRTGNTIYFGEGSWLTVV.

This clone was detected a few times. J is TRBJ1-1 and V is TRBV20-1, with D maybe TRBD1 (5 bases). The CDR3 loop spans 11 amino acids. V was pared by 6 bases and J by 4 bases, with 9 bases between. The germline CDR1 and CDR2 sequences are DFQATT and SNEGSKA (reference sequence). CDR3 nucleotide sequence: TGCAGTGCGGGGGGGAGCACTGAAGCTTTCTTT. Protein product: CSAGGSTEAFF.

The genes are TRBV19 and TRBJ2-7; D is unresolved. The germline V and J ends were trimmed by 9 bases and 4 bases, with 16 bases remaining between them. CDR1 and CDR2 from the germline V gene are LNHDA and SQIVND (reference sequence). The CDR3 is made up of 13 amino acids. In DNA form, the CDR3 reads TGTGCCAGCTCTCCCCTCCTCCGTTACGAGCAGTACTTC. Encoded protein: CASSPLLRYEQYF.

This chain links TRBV18 with TRBJ2-4, with D perhaps TRBD1 (6 bases). This CDR3 comprises 13 residues. The germline V and J ends were trimmed by 5 bases and 4 bases, with 9 bases remaining between them. CDR1 and CDR2 (germline): KGHSH, LQKENI. The CDR3 reads CASSSGQKNIQYF. The CDR3 nucleotides read TGTGCCAGCTCATCAGGACAGAAAAACATTCAGTACTTC.

This clone was observed once. This chain uses TRBV7-2 with TRBJ1-2; 7 bases map to TRBD1. CDR1 and CDR2 from the germline V gene are SGHTA and FQGNSA. The CDR3 is 14 residues long. Trimming took 0 bases from V and 2 from J; bases not matched to a gene: 0. The CDR3 loop is CASSLAGGNYGYTF. The CDR3 DNA sequence: TGTGCCAGCAGCTTAGCAGGGGGCAACTATGGCTACACCTTC. Combining the CDR3 with reference TRBV7-2 and TRBJ1-2 gives the whole variable domain GAGVSQSPSNKVTEKGKDVELRCDPISGHTALYWYRQSLGQGLEFLIYFQGNSAPDKSGLPSDRFSAERTGGSVSTLTIQRTQQEDSAVYLCASSLAGGNYGYTFGSGTRLTVV.

The CDR3 coding sequence is TGTGCCAGCAGCTTAGGCCTAGCTAATGAGCAGTTCTTC. This codes for CASSLGLANEQFF. The V and J genes are TRBV7-2 and TRBJ2-1, with D possibly being TRBD2 (5 bases). Per germline, CDR1 SGHTA and CDR2 FQGNSA. The V end was cut by 1 base, the J end by 7 bases, with 8 bases between. The CDR3 length is 13 residues.

The chain links TRBV2 to TRBJ2-7, with D maybe TRBD1 (6 bases). This CDR3 is 13 amino acids long. V lost 4 bases, J lost 8 bases, and 15 bases lay in between. CDR1 is SNHLY, CDR2 FYNNEI, per germline. The DNA for the CDR3 is TGTGCCAGCAGTGTGGGCAGGGGTGACCAGCAGTACTTC. The encoded protein is CASSVGRGDQQYF.

V is TRBV4-3 and J is TRBJ2-2, with TRBD2 matching over 9 bases. The CDR3 covers 15 residues. V was clipped by 4 bases and J by 7 bases; unmatched bases: 7. Germline CDR1 LGHNA, CDR2 YSLEER. CDR3 DNA sequence: TGCGCCAGCAGCCTAGGCGGGAGGGCCGTCGGGGAGCTGTTTTTT. This translates into CASSLGGRAVGELFF.

This clone was recorded only once. The J gene is TRBJ2-7, the V gene TRBV5-4, with 8 bases matching TRBD1. Germline V lookup: CDR1 SGHNT, CDR2 YYREEE (reference sequence). J was trimmed by 4 bases and V by 5 bases; bases with no gene match: 11. This CDR3 has 15 residues. In nucleotides, the CDR3 is TGTGCCAGCAGTTATGGGCCAGGGGGCGAATACGAGCAGTACTTC. Protein: CASSYGPGGEYEQYF. Variable domain in full (rest from reference TRBV5-4 and TRBJ2-7): ETGVTQSPTHLIKTRGQQVTLRCSSQSGHNTVSWYQQALGQGPQFIFQYYREEENGRGNFPPRFSGLQFPNYSSELNVNALELDDSALYLCASSYGPGGEYEQYFGPGTRLTVT.

The V and J genes are TRBV13 and TRBJ2-3; 7 nucleotides agree with TRBD2. Germline trimming cut 8 bases from V and 2 bases from J; bases unmatched to any gene: 4. This CDR3 comprises 13 residues. Germline CDR1 is PRHDT and CDR2 is FYEKMQ (reference sequence). CDR3: CASGAGTTDTQYF. The CDR3 DNA reads TGTGCCAGCGGAGCGGGAACCACAGATACGCAGTATTTT.

The genes are TRBV5-4 and TRBJ1-2; 9 nucleotides agree with TRBD1. The V segment lost 4 bases and the J segment 4 bases; nucleotides outside the gene matches: 8. Germline CDR1 and CDR2: SGHNT and YYREEE (reference sequence). CDR3 length equals 15 residues. The CDR3 bases are TGTGCCAGCAGCCCGGGACAGGGTTTGATCTATGGCTACACCTTC. This sequence encodes CASSPGQGLIYGYTF.